The rows below give T cell receptor beta chains drawn from one sample of a study of T cells expressing NK-cell markers. TCRdb derives one entry per CDR3 protein from the 5' RACE reads, leaving out DNA. The sample table includes some 410,000 distinct CDR3 sequences. Sequencing used blood T cells: a sorted CD56 or NKG2C T cell subset, CD4+ or CD8+ T cells, or bulk PBMC T cells (not recorded which). These TCRs come from a woman between 18 and 75 years old in good health. Each CDR3 is given with its conserved first and last residue.

V gene: TRBV29-1; J gene: TRBJ2-1; CDR3 protein: CSVDRLAGGWSEQFF
V gene: TRBV11-2; J gene: TRBJ2-1; CDR3 protein: CASIVGIKTSVYTDEQFF
V gene: TRBV29-1; J gene: TRBJ1-2; CDR3 protein: CSVAEQGGYYGYTF
V gene: TRBV5-5; J gene: TRBJ1-5; CDR3 protein: CASSLGQLSNQPQHF
V gene: TRBV20-1; J gene: TRBJ2-2; CDR3 protein: CSARLTGGTGELFF
V gene: TRBV5-4; J gene: TRBJ1-6; CDR3 protein: CASSTGQSYNSPLHF
V gene: TRBV15; J gene: TRBJ2-7; CDR3 protein: CATRSPGQALYEQYF
V gene: TRBV29-1; J gene: TRBJ2-3; CDR3 protein: CSVEGLHLADTQYF
V gene: TRBV5-1; J gene: TRBJ1-6; CDR3 protein: CASSPTGGTNSPLHF
V gene: TRBV7-2; J gene: TRBJ2-1; CDR3 protein: CASSYTGGGEQFF
V gene: TRBV21-1; J gene: TRBJ2-5; CDR3 protein: CASSKVSRQETQYF
V gene: TRBV7-8; J gene: TRBJ1-5; CDR3 protein: CASSPKTGYSNQPQHF
V gene: TRBV12-3/TRBV12-4; J gene: TRBJ1-4; CDR3 protein: CASRTREKLFF
V gene: TRBV20-1; J gene: TRBJ2-3; CDR3 protein: CSATTSDGTDTQYF
V gene: TRBV9; J gene: TRBJ2-3; CDR3 protein: CASSVDEGDRGLYF
V gene: TRBV7-9; J gene: TRBJ1-5; CDR3 protein: CASSITTGDSNQPQHF
V gene: TRBV7-2; J gene: TRBJ1-2; CDR3 protein: CASSLDSTLVYGYTF
V gene: TRBV18; J gene: TRBJ2-5; CDR3 protein: CASSPLGQETQYF
V gene: TRBV9; J gene: TRBJ2-3; CDR3 protein: CASSGGTGGLTDTQYF
V gene: TRBV6-1; J gene: TRBJ2-7; CDR3 protein: CASSPGLAVREQYF
V gene: TRBV28; J gene: TRBJ2-2; CDR3 protein: CASSSVGGRGTGELFF
V gene: TRBV4-2; J gene: TRBJ1-4; CDR3 protein: CASSQEGGRYEKLFF
V gene: TRBV11-2; J gene: TRBJ2-6; CDR3 protein: CASSFGQVYGANVLTF
V gene: TRBV19; J gene: TRBJ2-2; CDR3 protein: CASSIGSRGGELFF
V gene: TRBV29-1; J gene: TRBJ2-5; CDR3 protein: CSATDRAKQETQYF
V gene: TRBV7-6; J gene: TRBJ2-3; CDR3 protein: CASSGRAGTDTQYF
V gene: TRBV29-1; J gene: TRBJ2-1; CDR3 protein: CSDQAESSYNEQFF
V gene: TRBV7-2; J gene: TRBJ2-7; CDR3 protein: CASHREARGSSEQYF
V gene: TRBV29-1; J gene: TRBJ2-5; CDR3 protein: CSVGDSQETQYF
V gene: TRBV9; J gene: TRBJ2-1; CDR3 protein: CASSVTAGGDNEQFF
V gene: TRBV6-4; J gene: TRBJ1-1; CDR3 protein: CASSQGAEVTEAFF
V gene: TRBV7-6; J gene: TRBJ1-5; CDR3 protein: CASSSLARASNQPQHF
V gene: TRBV5-1; J gene: TRBJ2-7; CDR3 protein: CASSLGFAYEQYF
V gene: TRBV7-2; J gene: TRBJ2-2; CDR3 protein: CASSTWTGIHTGELFF
V gene: TRBV27; J gene: TRBJ2-5; CDR3 protein: CASKPWGRDQETQYF
V gene: TRBV25-1; J gene: TRBJ2-3; CDR3 protein: CASSPLAGGRDTQYF
V gene: TRBV7-2; J gene: TRBJ2-6; CDR3 protein: CASSSIVASGANVLTF
V gene: TRBV7-8; J gene: TRBJ2-1; CDR3 protein: CASTGGRGSYNEQFF
V gene: TRBV20-1; J gene: TRBJ2-5; CDR3 protein: CSAQSSETQYF
V gene: TRBV20-1; J gene: TRBJ2-7; CDR3 protein: CSARDSSHEQYF
V gene: TRBV5-1; J gene: TRBJ2-1; CDR3 protein: CASSESSGKNEQFF
V gene: TRBV29-1; J gene: TRBJ2-5; CDR3 protein: CSVLGGEETQYF
V gene: TRBV10-3; J gene: TRBJ2-5; CDR3 protein: CAISVLGGETQYF
V gene: TRBV4-3; J gene: TRBJ1-5; CDR3 protein: CASSKYRGSGQPQHF